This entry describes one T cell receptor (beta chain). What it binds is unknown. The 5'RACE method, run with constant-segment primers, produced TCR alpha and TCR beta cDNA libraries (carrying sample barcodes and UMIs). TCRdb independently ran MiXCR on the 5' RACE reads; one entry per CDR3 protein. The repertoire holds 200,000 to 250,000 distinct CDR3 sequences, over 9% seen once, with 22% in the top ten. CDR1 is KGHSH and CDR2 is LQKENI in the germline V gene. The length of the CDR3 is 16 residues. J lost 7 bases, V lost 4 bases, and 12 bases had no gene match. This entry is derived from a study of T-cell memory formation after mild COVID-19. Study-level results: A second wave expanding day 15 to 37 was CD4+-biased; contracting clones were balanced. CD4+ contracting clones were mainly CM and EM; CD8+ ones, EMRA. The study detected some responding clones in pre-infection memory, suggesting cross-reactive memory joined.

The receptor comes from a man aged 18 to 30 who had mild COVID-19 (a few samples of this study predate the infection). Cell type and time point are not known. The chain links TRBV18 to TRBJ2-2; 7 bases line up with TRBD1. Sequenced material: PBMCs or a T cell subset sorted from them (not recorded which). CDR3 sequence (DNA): TGTGCCAGCTCACTGGGGACAGAGGACGTACACGGGGAGCTGTTTTTT. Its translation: CASSLGTEDVHGELFF.